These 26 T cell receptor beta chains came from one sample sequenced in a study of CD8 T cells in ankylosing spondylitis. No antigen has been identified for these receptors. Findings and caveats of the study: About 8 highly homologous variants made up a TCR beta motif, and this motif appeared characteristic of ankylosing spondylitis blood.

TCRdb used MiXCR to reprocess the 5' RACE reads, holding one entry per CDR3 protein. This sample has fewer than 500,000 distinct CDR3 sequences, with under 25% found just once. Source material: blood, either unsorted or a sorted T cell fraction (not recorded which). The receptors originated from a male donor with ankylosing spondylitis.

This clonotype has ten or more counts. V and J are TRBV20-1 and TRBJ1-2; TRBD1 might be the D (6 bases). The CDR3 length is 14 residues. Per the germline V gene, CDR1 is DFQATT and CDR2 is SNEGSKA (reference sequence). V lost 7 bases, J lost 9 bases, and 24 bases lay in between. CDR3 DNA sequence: TGCAGTGTTTCGCGTCCACAGGGCCGGTTTAGCTACACCTTC. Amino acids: CSVSRPQGRFSYTF.

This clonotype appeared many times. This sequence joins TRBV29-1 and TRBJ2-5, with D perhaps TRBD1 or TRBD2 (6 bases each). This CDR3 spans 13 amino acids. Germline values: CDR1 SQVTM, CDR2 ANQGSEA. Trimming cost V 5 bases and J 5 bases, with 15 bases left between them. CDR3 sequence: CSVRGHSPETQYF. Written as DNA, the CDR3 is TGCAGCGTTCGGGGGCATTCTCCGGAGACCCAGTACTTC.

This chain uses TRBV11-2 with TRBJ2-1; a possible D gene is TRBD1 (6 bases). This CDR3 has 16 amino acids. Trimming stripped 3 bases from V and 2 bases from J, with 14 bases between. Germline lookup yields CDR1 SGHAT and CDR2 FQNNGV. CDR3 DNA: TGTGCCAGCAGCTTCAGGGGTACTTTAACCTACAATGAGCAGTTCTTC. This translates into CASSFRGTLTYNEQFF.

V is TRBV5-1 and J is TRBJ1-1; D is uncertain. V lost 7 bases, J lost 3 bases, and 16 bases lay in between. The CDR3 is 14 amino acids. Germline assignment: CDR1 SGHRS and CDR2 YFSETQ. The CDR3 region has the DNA TGCGCCAGCGGGGTATTGGAGTCGGACACTGAAGCTTTCTTT. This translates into CASGVLESDTEAFF.

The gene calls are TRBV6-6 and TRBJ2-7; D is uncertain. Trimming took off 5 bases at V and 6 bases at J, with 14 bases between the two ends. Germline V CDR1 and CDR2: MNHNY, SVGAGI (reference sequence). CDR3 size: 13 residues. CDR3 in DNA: TGTGCCAGCAGTCAAGAGTTGGTGGGCGAGCAGTACTTC. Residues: CASSQELVGEQYF.

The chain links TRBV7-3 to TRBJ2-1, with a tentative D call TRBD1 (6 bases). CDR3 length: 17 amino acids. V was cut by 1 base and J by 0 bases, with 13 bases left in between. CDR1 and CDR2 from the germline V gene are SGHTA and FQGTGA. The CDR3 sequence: CASSLRSGRGSYNEQFF. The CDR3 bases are TGTGCCAGCAGCTTAAGGTCGGGCAGGGGCTCCTACAATGAGCAGTTCTTC.

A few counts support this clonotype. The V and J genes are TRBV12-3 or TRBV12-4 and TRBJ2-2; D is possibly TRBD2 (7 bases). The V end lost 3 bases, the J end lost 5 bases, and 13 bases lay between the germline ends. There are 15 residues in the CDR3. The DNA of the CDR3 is TGTGCCAGCAGTTTTTGGGGGGGCCGGACCGGGGAGCTGTTTTTT. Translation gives CASSFWGGRTGELFF.

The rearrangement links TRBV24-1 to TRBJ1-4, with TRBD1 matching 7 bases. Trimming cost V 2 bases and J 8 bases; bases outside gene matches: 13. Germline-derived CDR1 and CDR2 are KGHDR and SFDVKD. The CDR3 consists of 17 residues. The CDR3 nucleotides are TGTGCCACCAGTGATTCAACTGCAGGTGGGACAGCCGAAAAACTGTTTTTT. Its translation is CATSDSTAGGTAEKLFF.

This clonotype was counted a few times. The CDR3 protein is CASSFGRGILGNEQFF. In nucleotides, the CDR3 is TGTGCCAGCAGCTTTGGCAGGGGCATCTTAGGGAATGAGCAGTTCTTC. The chain is built from TRBV5-5 and TRBJ2-1, with D possibly matching TRBD1 (6 bases). The CDR3 is 16 residues long. V lost 2 bases and J 7 bases, leaving 19 bases between the germline ends. The germline V gene encodes CDR1 SGHKS and CDR2 YYEKEE (reference sequence). Complete variable domain (other parts from reference TRBV5-5 and TRBJ2-1): DAGVTQSPTHLIKTRGQQVTLRCSPISGHKSVSWYQQVLGQGPQFIFQYYEKEERGRGNFPDRFSARQFPNYSSELNVNALLLGDSALYLCASSFGRGILGNEQFFGPGTRLTVL.

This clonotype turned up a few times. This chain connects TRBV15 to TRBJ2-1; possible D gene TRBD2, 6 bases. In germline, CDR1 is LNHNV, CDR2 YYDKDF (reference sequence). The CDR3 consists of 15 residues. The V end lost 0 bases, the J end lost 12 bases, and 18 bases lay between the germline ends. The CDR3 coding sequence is TGTGCCACCAGCAGAGAACGGGACTCGTTCTCCTTGCAGTTCTTC. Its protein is CATSRERDSFSLQFF.

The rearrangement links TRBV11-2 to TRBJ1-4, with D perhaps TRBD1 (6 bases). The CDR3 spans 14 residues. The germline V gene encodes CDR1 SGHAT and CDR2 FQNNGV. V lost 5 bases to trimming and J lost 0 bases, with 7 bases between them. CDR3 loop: CASSRQATNEKLFF. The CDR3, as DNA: TGTGCCAGCAGCCGACAGGCAACTAATGAAAAACTGTTTTTT.

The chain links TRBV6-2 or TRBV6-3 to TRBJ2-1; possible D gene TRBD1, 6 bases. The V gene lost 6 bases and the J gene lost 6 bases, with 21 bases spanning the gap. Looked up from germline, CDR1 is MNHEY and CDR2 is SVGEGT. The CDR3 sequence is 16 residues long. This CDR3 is CASSSQDSPASNEQFF. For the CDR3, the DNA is TGTGCCAGCAGCTCCCAGGACAGCCCCGCCAGCAATGAGCAGTTCTTC.

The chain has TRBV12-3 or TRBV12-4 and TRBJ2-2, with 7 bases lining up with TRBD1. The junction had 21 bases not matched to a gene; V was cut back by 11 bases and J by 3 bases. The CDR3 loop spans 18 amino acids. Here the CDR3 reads CACCAIYRGQVYTGELFF. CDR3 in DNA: TGTGCCTGCTGCGCAATATATAGGGGGCAGGTGTACACCGGGGAGCTGTTTTTT.

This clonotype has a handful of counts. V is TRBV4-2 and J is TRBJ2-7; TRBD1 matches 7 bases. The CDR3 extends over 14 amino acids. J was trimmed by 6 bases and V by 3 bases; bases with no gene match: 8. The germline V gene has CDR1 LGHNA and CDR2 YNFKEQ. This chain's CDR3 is CASSQLRGLREQYF. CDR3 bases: TGTGCCAGCAGCCAGCTAAGGGGGCTGCGCGAGCAGTACTTC.

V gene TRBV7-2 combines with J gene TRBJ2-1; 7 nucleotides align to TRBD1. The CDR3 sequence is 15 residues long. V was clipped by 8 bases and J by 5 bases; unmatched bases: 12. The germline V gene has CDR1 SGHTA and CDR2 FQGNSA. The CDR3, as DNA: TGTGCCAGCTCCTTTTGGACAGGATATAACAATGAGCAGTTCTTC. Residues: CASSFWTGYNNEQFF.

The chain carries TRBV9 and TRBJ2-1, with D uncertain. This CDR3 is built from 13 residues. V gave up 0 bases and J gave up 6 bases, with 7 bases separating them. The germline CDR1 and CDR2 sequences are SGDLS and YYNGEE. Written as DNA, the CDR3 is TGTGCCAGCAGCGTAGGTCGGACCAATGAGCAGTTCTTC. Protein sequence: CASSVGRTNEQFF.

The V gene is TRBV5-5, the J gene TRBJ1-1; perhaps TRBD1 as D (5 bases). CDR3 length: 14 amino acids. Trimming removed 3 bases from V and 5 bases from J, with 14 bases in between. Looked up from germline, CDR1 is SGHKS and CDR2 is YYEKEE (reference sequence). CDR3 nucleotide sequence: TGTGCCAGCAGCTCAACCGGGGGACGGACTGAAGCTTTCTTT. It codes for CASSSTGGRTEAFF.

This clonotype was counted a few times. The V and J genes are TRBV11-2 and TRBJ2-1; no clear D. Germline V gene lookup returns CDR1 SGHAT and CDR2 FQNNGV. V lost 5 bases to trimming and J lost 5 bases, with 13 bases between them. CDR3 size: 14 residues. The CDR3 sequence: CASSPIGTHNEQFF. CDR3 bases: TGTGCCAGCAGCCCGATCGGTACCCACAATGAGCAGTTCTTC. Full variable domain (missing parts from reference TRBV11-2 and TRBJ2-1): EAGVAQSPRYKIIEKRQSVAFWCNPISGHATLYWYQQILGQGPKLLIQFQNNGVVDDSQLPKDRFSAERLKGVDSTLKIQPAKLEDSAVYLCASSPIGTHNEQFFGPGTRLTVL.

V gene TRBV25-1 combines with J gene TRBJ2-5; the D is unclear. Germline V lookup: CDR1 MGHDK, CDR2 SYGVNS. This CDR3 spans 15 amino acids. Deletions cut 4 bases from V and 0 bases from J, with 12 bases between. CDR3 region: CASSGSLGYQETQYF. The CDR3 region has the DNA TGTGCCAGCAGTGGCTCTCTTGGGTACCAAGAGACCCAGTACTTC.

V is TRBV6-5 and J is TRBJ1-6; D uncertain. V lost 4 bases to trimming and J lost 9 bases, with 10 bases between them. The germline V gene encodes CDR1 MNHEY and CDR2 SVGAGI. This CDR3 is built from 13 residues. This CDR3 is CASSSDGSSPLHF. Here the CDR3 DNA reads TGTGCCAGCAGTTCTGATGGCTCTTCACCCCTCCACTTT.

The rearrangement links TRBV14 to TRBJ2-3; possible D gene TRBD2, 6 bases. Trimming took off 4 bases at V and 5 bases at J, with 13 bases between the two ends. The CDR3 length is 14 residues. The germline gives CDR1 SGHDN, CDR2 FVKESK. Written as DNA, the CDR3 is TGTGCCAGCAGCCCTCGGAGGGCGGGAGATACGCAGTATTTT. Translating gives CASSPRRAGDTQYF.

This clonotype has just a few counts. CDR3 bases: TGTGCCAGCAGTTTGGTGCGGGAGGCCGGGGAGCAGTACTTC. Protein sequence: CASSLVREAGEQYF. V gene TRBV12-3 or TRBV12-4 combines with J gene TRBJ2-7; 8 bases are shared with TRBD2. The length of the CDR3 is 14 residues. The V and J ends lost 3 bases and 7 bases, in that order; junction bases with no gene match: 8.

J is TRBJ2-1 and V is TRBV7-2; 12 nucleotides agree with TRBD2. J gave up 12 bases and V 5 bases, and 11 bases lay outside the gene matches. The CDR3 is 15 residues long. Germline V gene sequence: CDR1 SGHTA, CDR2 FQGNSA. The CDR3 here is CASSRTSGNGLGQFF. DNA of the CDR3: TGTGCCAGCAGCCGGACTAGCGGGAATGGACTGGGGCAGTTCTTC.

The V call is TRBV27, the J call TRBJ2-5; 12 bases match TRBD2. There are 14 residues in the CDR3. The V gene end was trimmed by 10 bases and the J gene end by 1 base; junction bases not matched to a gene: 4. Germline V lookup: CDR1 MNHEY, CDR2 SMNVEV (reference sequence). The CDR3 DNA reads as TGTGCCACCATGGGACTAGCGGGCCAAGAGACCCAGTACTTC. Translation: CATMGLAGQETQYF.

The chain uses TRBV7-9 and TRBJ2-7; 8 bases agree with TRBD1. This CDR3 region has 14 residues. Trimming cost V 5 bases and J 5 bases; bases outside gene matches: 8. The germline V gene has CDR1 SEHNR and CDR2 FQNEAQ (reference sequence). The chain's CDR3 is CASSPDREENEQYF. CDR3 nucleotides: TGTGCCAGCAGCCCGGACAGGGAAGAAAACGAGCAGTACTTC.

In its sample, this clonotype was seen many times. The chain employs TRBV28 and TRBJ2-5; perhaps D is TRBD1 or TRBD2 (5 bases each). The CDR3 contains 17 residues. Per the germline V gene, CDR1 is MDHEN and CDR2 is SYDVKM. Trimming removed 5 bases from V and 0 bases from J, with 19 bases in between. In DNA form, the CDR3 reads TGTGCCAGCAGTCCACCCATGGGACGGACCCACCAAGAGACCCAGTACTTC. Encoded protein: CASSPPMGRTHQETQYF.